These T cell receptor beta chains were read from a single sample in a study of shared clonotypes between healthy human individuals. The data were produced by immunoSEQ multiplex PCR, yet TCRdb's version contains in-frame clones alone and is incomplete. This sample carries more than 400,000 clones, about 96% of them seen once, and the ten largest clones take less than 0.06%. The sequencing sample was made of naive CD4+ T cells sorted from blood. Receptor source: a woman aged 25 to 45 in good health. Each CDR3 is given with its conserved first and last residue. A D gene is named only where the DNA matches it firmly. Not every row has a clone size; where given, it reads once, few, many or a size class.

length	J	V	D	size	CDR3	DNA
16	TRBJ2-5	TRBV7-9	NA	once	CASSLGVDLGQETQYF	TGTGCCAGCAGCTTAGGCGTAGACTTGGGCCAAGAGACCCAGTACTTC
15	TRBJ2-6	TRBV6-5	NA	NA	CASSGGEAGANVLTF	TGTGCCAGCAGTGGCGGGGAGGCGGGGGCCAACGTCCTGACTTTC
15	TRBJ1-1	TRBV4-1	TRBD1	NA	CASSQTDRVNTEAFF	TGCGCCAGCAGCCAAACTGACAGGGTCAACACTGAAGCTTTCTTT
13	TRBJ1-5	TRBV7-2	NA	NA	CASSLAGDQPQHF	TGTGCCAGCAGCTTAGCCGGGGATCAGCCCCAGCATTTT
11	TRBJ2-7	TRBV28	NA	few	CATEGLYEQYF	TGTGCCACAGAGGGGCTCTACGAGCAGTACTTC
12	TRBJ2-1	TRBV18	NA	NA	CASSPIEDEQFF	TGTGCCAGCTCACCAATAGAGGATGAGCAGTTCTTC
15	TRBJ2-1	TRBV10-3	TRBD2	once	CAISEGSGSVDEQFF	TGTGCCATCAGTGAAGGTAGCGGGAGTGTCGATGAGCAGTTCTTC
16	TRBJ2-1	TRBV28	TRBD2	once	CASSFPLREGYNEQFF	TGTGCCAGCAGTTTCCCCCTTCGGGAGGGGTACAATGAGCAGTTCTTC
12	TRBJ2-7	TRBV5-4	NA	NA	CAPRTKTYEQYF	TGTGCCCCTAGGACCAAAACCTACGAGCAGTACTTC
15	TRBJ2-1	TRBV5-1	TRBD1	NA	CASSLPTGGIDEQFF	TGCGCCAGCAGCTTGCCGACAGGGGGAATTGATGAGCAGTTCTTC
15	TRBJ1-5	TRBV28	TRBD1	NA	CASSPRTGFGQPQHF	TGTGCCAGCAGTCCCAGGACAGGGTTTGGACAGCCCCAGCATTTT
13	TRBJ2-7	TRBV6-5	NA	NA	CATGTSGIYEQYF	TGTGCTACCGGGACCTCGGGGATCTACGAGCAGTACTTC
15	TRBJ2-7	TRBV27	NA	NA	CASSVGAYLYYEQYF	TGTGCCAGCAGCGTAGGGGCGTACCTGTACTACGAGCAGTACTTC
15	TRBJ1-6	TRBV11-2	NA	once	CASSLRGGYNSPLHF	TGTGCCAGCAGCTTAAGGGGTGGCTATAATTCACCCCTCCACTTT
17	TRBJ1-5	TRBV7-8	TRBD1	NA	CASSLQTGIRGNQPQHF	TGTGCCAGCAGCTTACAGACAGGGATTCGTGGCAATCAGCCCCAGCATTTT
14	TRBJ2-5	TRBV28	NA	NA	CASSLWTVQETQYF	TGTGCCAGCAGTTTGTGGACAGTACAAGAGACCCAGTACTTC
15	TRBJ2-1	TRBV11-2	TRBD2	NA	CASSLEAGGYNEQFF	TGTGCCAGCAGCTTGGAAGCGGGGGGATACAATGAGCAGTTCTTC
14	TRBJ2-7	TRBV29-1	NA	NA	CSVEAGASSYEQYF	TGCAGCGTTGAAGCGGGGGCGAGCTCCTACGAGCAGTACTTC
15	TRBJ1-2	TRBV6-6	TRBD1	NA	CASRPTGTGADGYTF	TGTGCCAGCAGGCCAACCGGGACAGGGGCCGATGGCTACACCTTC
15	TRBJ2-7	TRBV6-5	TRBD2	NA	CASSYSLANSYEQYF	TGTGCCAGCAGTTACTCACTAGCGAATTCCTACGAGCAGTACTTC
17	TRBJ1-5	TRBV11-2	TRBD1	NA	CASSLSLGQGFDQPQHF	TGTGCCAGCAGCTTGAGCTTGGGACAGGGGTTCGATCAGCCCCAGCATTTT
12	TRBJ2-2	TRBV7-9	NA	few	CASSLSAGELFF	TGTGCCAGCAGCTTAAGTGCCGGGGAGCTGTTTTTT